Listed here is a single TCR beta chain. The antigen is not known. V was shortened by 4 bases and J by 0 bases, with 13 bases between the two germline ends. The CDR3 runs to 16 residues. CDR1 and CDR2 (germline): LNHDA, SQIVND (reference sequence). This sample is part of a study of cytomegalovirus exposure and HLA in healthy donors. Study-level points and caveats: Later genetic work tied a missense DCLRE1C variant to beta-chain V and J trimming.

The PCR used 60 Vbeta and 13 Jbeta primers. The method was immunoSEQ multiplex PCR; TCRdb's version includes in-frame clones alone and lacks a portion of them. This table has some 190,000 clones, 75% to 85% appearing once. Material: PBMCs. The clonotype was recovered from a man aged 18 to 30 in good health and CMV-seronegative. This rearrangement joins TRBV19 to TRBJ1-5; D is perhaps TRBD1 (6 bases). In nucleotides, the CDR3 is TGTGCCAGTAGTACAGGGGCGAGGTATAGCAATCAGCCCCAGCATTTT. Protein product: CASSTGARYSNQPQHF.